A selection of T cell receptor beta chains follows, all from one sample in a study of T cells in Graves' hyperthyroidism and ophthalmopathy. TCRdb processed the multiplex PCR reads anew with MiXCR; each CDR3 protein has one entry. The sample includes more than 300,000 distinct CDR3 sequences, 14% of them seen just once. Source material: blood. The receptors stem from a woman aged 60-75 years with Graves' hyperthyroidism. Each CDR3 is given without its conserved first and last residue.

length: 10; V: TRBV12-3/TRBV12-4; CDR3: ASRDLGSTQY
length: 13; V: TRBV6-1; CDR3: ASSKTGGWRGELF
length: 12; V: TRBV20-1; CDR3: SARLAGGRREQF
length: 16; V: TRBV4-2; CDR3: ASSQPYGTFARFISYT
length: 11; V: TRBV20-1; CDR3: SATGISNQPQH
length: 14; V: TRBV18; CDR3: ASSPRQGLGANVLT
length: 14; V: TRBV19; CDR3: ASRALGSSTYNEQF
length: 12; V: TRBV25-1; CDR3: ASSESEVQETQY
length: 14; V: TRBV28; CDR3: ASSSTAGGKAGELF
length: 9; V: TRBV12-3/TRBV12-4; CDR3: ASSFSGEQY
length: 11; V: TRBV2; CDR3: ASRDTANYGYT
length: 16; V: TRBV7-9; CDR3: ASSLAGLLWRVADTQY
length: 12; V: TRBV20-1; CDR3: SASAYRLGETQY
length: 13; V: TRBV7-8; CDR3: ASSLDLGGSETQY
length: 12; V: TRBV12-5; CDR3: ASGLGQKANGYT
length: 11; V: TRBV2; CDR3: ASSDGLENEQF
length: 11; V: TRBV3-1; CDR3: ASRRQGFYEQY
length: 10; V: TRBV10-3; CDR3: AISTVNYGYT
length: 13; V: TRBV11-3; CDR3: ASSPRTGDNTEAF
length: 12; V: TRBV19; CDR3: ASSRRRSRDEQF
length: 13; V: TRBV18; CDR3: ASSPPTGGADTQY
length: 17; V: TRBV18; CDR3: ASSRTGTLATYSNQPQH
length: 11; V: TRBV29-1; CDR3: SVIGQSTDTQY
length: 15; V: TRBV28; CDR3: ASSPTSASGEYTEQF
length: 13; V: TRBV7-9; CDR3: ASSPGGAFNQPQH
length: 14; V: TRBV14; CDR3: ASSQGQRTNTGELF
length: 12; V: TRBV6-1; CDR3: ASSEALQAYEQY
length: 16; V: TRBV5-1; CDR3: ASSLGETSGRAPDTQY
length: 13; V: TRBV6-1; CDR3: ASSTTTTFGWEAF
length: 14; V: TRBV5-1; CDR3: ASSLAPAGNTGELF
length: 13; V: TRBV19; CDR3: ASSPWVGRPYGYT
length: 13; V: TRBV7-7; CDR3: ASSLLAGGKDTQY
length: 13; V: TRBV20-1; CDR3: SARGGLAQFDEQF
length: 13; V: TRBV12-5; CDR3: ASGLDRVSTDTQY
length: 11; V: TRBV27; CDR3: ASSLSAVYEQY
length: 11; V: TRBV30; CDR3: AWSVGAYNEQF
length: 13; V: TRBV7-9; CDR3: ASSSMGQGFYEQY
length: 12; V: TRBV24-1; CDR3: ATSDLFRTDTQY
length: 13; V: TRBV20-1; CDR3: SARGGGRANNEQF
length: 13; V: TRBV4-1; CDR3: ASSPTGTGTGEQY
length: 14; V: TRBV11-3; CDR3: ASSLDTGLRTDTQY
length: 9; V: TRBV12-3/TRBV12-4; CDR3: ASSRPGELF
length: 11; V: TRBV30; CDR3: ALTGAYTDTQY
length: 13; V: TRBV7-3; CDR3: ASSLRGQGLNEQF
length: 16; V: TRBV4-1; CDR3: ASSQASGDLFISYEQY